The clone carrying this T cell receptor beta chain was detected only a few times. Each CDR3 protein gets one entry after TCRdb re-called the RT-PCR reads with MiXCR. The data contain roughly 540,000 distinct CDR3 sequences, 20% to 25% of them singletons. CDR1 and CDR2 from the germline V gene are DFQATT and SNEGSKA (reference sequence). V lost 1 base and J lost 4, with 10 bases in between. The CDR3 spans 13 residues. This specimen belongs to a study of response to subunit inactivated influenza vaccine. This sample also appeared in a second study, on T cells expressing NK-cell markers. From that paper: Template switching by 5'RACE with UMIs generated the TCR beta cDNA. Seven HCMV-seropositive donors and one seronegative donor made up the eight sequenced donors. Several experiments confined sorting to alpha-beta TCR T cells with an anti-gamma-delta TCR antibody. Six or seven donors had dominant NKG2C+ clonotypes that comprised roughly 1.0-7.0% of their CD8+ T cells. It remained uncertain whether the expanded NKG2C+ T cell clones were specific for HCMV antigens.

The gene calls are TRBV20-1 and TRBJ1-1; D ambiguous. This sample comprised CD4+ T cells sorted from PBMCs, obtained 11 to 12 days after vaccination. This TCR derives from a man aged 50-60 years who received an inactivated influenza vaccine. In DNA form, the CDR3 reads TGCAGTGCTAGAGGGGCGTTGGGCACTGAAGCTTTCTTT. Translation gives CSARGALGTEAFF.